A selection of T cell receptor beta chains follows, all from one sample in a study of blood T cell repertoires in COVID-19. Produced via immunoSEQ multiplex PCR; TCRdb's table is partial and in-frame only. This sample has about 14,000 clones, with around 92% found just once. The sequenced sample consisted of peripheral blood. The receptors were sampled from a human donor in a cohort sampled during active COVID-19. The CDR3 runs from the conserved cysteine through the conserved F or W. The order of the fields is J gene, clone size, D gene, V gene, CDR3 DNA, CDR3 protein. A D gene is named only where the DNA matches it firmly. Clone size is shown for a subset of rows, as once, few, many or a class of expanded clone.

TRBJ1-3	once	.	TRBV5-5	TGTGCCAGCAGCTTGGCTAGCTTCTCTGGAAACACCATATATTTT	CASSLASFSGNTIYF
TRBJ2-7	.	.	TRBV5-1	TGCGCCAGCAGCTCGGGGAACAGGGTCTACGAGCAGTACTTC	CASSSGNRVYEQYF
TRBJ2-1	.	.	TRBV5-5	TGTGCCAGCAGCTTGGTTACAGCCTACAATGAGCAGTTCTTC	CASSLVTAYNEQFF
TRBJ1-6	.	.	TRBV18	TGTGCCAGCTCACCCCCGGGGGGATCCTCCTATAATTCACCCCTCCACTTT	CASSPPGGSSYNSPLHF
TRBJ1-1	.	TRBD1	TRBV6-5	TGTGCCAGCAACCCGGACAGGAGGAGGACTGAAGCTTTCTTT	CASNPDRRRTEAFF
TRBJ1-1	.	.	TRBV3-1/TRBV3-2	TGTGCCAGCAGCCAAGATCAGGTGGAAGCTTTCTTT	CASSQDQVEAFF
TRBJ2-2	.	.	TRBV9	TGTGCCAGCAGCGTAGTGGATGGGGCTTTTACCGGGGAGCTGTTTTTT	CASSVVDGAFTGELFF
TRBJ1-3	.	.	TRBV18	TGTGCCAGCTCATTCGCCTCAGGGCAGAGTGGAAACACCATATATTTT	CASSFASGQSGNTIYF
TRBJ2-3	.	TRBD1	TRBV5-1	TGCGCCAGCAGCCCCTCCGGGACAGGGGAGAATTTT	CASSPSGTGENF
TRBJ2-3	.	.	TRBV5-6	TGTGCCAGCAGCCCGGGAGCTGCATCTAGCACAGATACGCAGTATTTT	CASSPGAASSTDTQYF
TRBJ2-6	once	.	TRBV6-5	TGTGCCACCACAGTCTCTGGGGCCAACGTCCTGACTTTC	CATTVSGANVLTF
TRBJ2-3	once	TRBD2	TRBV10-1	TGCGCCAGCAGTCTGGTTAGCGGGGGGGCCTCAGATACGCAGTATTTT	CASSLVSGGASDTQYF
TRBJ2-2	.	TRBD2	TRBV19	TGTGCCAGTAGACATAGCGGGGGCCTTAACACCGGGGAGCTGTTTTTT	CASRHSGGLNTGELFF
TRBJ1-2	.	TRBD1	TRBV6-5	TGTGCCAGCAGTTCCTCAGGGGGCCAGGGCTACACCTTC	CASSSSGGQGYTF
TRBJ2-7	.	TRBD2	TRBV18	TGTGCCAGCTCACGTGGCGGGGGATTCTACGAGCAGTACTTC	CASSRGGGFYEQYF
TRBJ2-7	.	.	TRBV7-8	TGTGCCAGCAGCTTTGCTCGAGGACAGACCTACGAGCAGTACTTC	CASSFARGQTYEQYF
TRBJ2-7	.	.	TRBV18	TGTGCCAGCTCACCCCGGGCGGGGACCTACGAGCAGTACTTC	CASSPRAGTYEQYF
TRBJ2-2	.	TRBD2	TRBV6-6	TGTGCCAGCAGCGGGACTAGCGGGGGCATTCGGGAGCTGTTTTTT	CASSGTSGGIRELFF
TRBJ2-1	.	TRBD1	TRBV27	TGTGCCAGCAGTTCCCGGGACAGGGTGTACAATGAGCAGTTCTTC	CASSSRDRVYNEQFF
TRBJ2-5	.	.	TRBV27	TGTGCCAGCAGTCCCCGGGATAGCGGATTCCAAGAGACCCAGTACTTC	CASSPRDSGFQETQYF
TRBJ1-1	.	TRBD1	TRBV7-8	TGTGCCAGCAGCTCAACAGGGGGCTCAGATACTGAAGCTTTCTTT	CASSSTGGSDTEAFF
TRBJ1-2	.	TRBD1	TRBV6-5	TGTGCCAGCACCCGACAGGGGCCTAACTATGGCTACACCTTC	CASTRQGPNYGYTF
TRBJ1-3	.	.	TRBV4-2	TGTGCCAGCAGCTGGGGGGGCACGGGAAACACCATATATTTT	CASSWGGTGNTIYF
TRBJ2-6	.	.	TRBV12-5	TGTGCTAGTGGTTCCTGGGGCGGGGCCAACGTCCTGACTTTC	CASGSWGGANVLTF
TRBJ2-2	.	.	TRBV3-1/TRBV3-2	TGTGCCAGCAGCCAAGATCTGAACACCGGGGAGCTGTTTTTT	CASSQDLNTGELFF
TRBJ2-5	.	TRBD1	TRBV6-6	TGTGCCAGCAACCTAGGGGGCGCGGAGACCCAGTACTTC	CASNLGGAETQYF
TRBJ1-1	.	.	TRBV6-6	TGTGCCAGCAGTTTCCCGGGACAAAAGAACACTGAAGCTTTCTTT	CASSFPGQKNTEAFF
TRBJ1-1	.	.	TRBV3-1/TRBV3-2	TGTGCCAGCAGCCAAATCGCCACACCCGACACTGAAGCTTTCTTT	CASSQIATPDTEAFF
TRBJ2-7	.	.	TRBV6-6	TGTGCCAGCAGTCGTGATGAGGTCTACGAGCAGTACTTC	CASSRDEVYEQYF
TRBJ1-2	.	.	TRBV12-3/TRBV12-4	TGTGCCAGCAGGACTAGGGACGTGAATGGCTACACCTTC	CASRTRDVNGYTF
TRBJ2-3	.	TRBD1	TRBV4-2	TGTGCCAGCAGCCAAGATGGACAGGGGGCAGATACGCAGTATTTT	CASSQDGQGADTQYF
TRBJ1-5	.	TRBD1	TRBV6-5	TGTGCCAGCACCGGTGACAGGGGTGTTCAGCCCCAGCATTTT	CASTGDRGVQPQHF
TRBJ2-7	.	TRBD2	TRBV7-6	TGTGCCAGCAGCACAACTAGCGGGGAAGGCTACGAGCAGTACTTC	CASSTTSGEGYEQYF
TRBJ1-2	once	.	TRBV4-1	TGCGCCAGCAGCCAAGATCCGGGCTGGGGCCTTGCGGCTAACTCGATCGGCTACACCTTC	CASSQDPGWGLAANSIGYTF
TRBJ1-6	.	.	TRBV6-1	TGTGCCAGCAGTGAATCGGGGAATTCACCCCTCCACTTT	CASSESGNSPLHF
TRBJ1-1	.	TRBD1	TRBV27	TGTGCCAGCAGACAGGGGGCCTTCGCTGAAGCTTTCTTT	CASRQGAFAEAFF
TRBJ1-2	.	.	TRBV20-1	TGCAGTGCTAGTGTTGGGGGCGCAGGGGGCTACACCTTC	CSASVGGAGGYTF
TRBJ1-5	.	.	TRBV13	TGTGCCAGCAGCTTAGGAGGGGGCAATCAGCCCCAGCATTTT	CASSLGGGNQPQHF
TRBJ2-1	.	TRBD1	TRBV24-1	TGTGCCACCAGTGACCCAGGACAGGGAACGAATGAGCAGTTCTTC	CATSDPGQGTNEQFF
TRBJ1-2	.	.	TRBV12-3/TRBV12-4	TGTGCCAGCAGCAGAAACAGCTATGGCTACACCTTC	CASSRNSYGYTF
TRBJ1-5	few	TRBD1	TRBV6-5	TGTGCCAGCATTTTACAGGGGGCGAGCAATCAGCCCCAGCATTTT	CASILQGASNQPQHF
TRBJ2-1	once	TRBD1	TRBV6-6	TGTGCCAGCCGGGACAGGGTAAGGAATGAGCAGTTCTTC	CASRDRVRNEQFF
TRBJ2-5	.	.	TRBV27	TGTGCCAGCAGTTTATCGGGCCCCGCGGAGACCCAGTACTTC	CASSLSGPAETQYF
TRBJ1-2	.	TRBD1	TRBV7-9	TGTGCCAGCAGCATCGGACAGGGATGGGGCTACACCTTC	CASSIGQGWGYTF
TRBJ2-5	.	TRBD2	TRBV7-2	TGTGCCAGCAGCTTAGAGCCTAGCGGGGGACAGACCCAGTACTTC	CASSLEPSGGQTQYF
TRBJ1-1	.	.	TRBV12-5	TGTGCTAGTGGTTTGGTACCCGGGGGAGGCACTGAAGCTTTCTTT	CASGLVPGGGTEAFF
TRBJ1-1	.	.	TRBV5-1	TGCGCCAGTAAGACAGAAATGTACACTGAAGCTTTCTTT	CASKTEMYTEAFF
TRBJ1-2	.	TRBD1	TRBV5-6	TGTGCCAGCAGCTTACCGACAGGGAACGGCTACACCTTC	CASSLPTGNGYTF
TRBJ1-6	.	.	TRBV6-1	TGTGCCAGCAGTGAAACAGGGAGGGTCCCCCTCCACTTT	CASSETGRVPLHF
TRBJ2-3	.	TRBD2	TRBV6-2/TRBV6-3	TGTGCCAGCAGTTACGGAGCGGGGTCTAGCACAGATACGCAGTATTTT	CASSYGAGSSTDTQYF
TRBJ1-2	.	.	TRBV30	TGTGCCTGGAGTAGCAACCTTCTTTATGGCTACACCTTC	CAWSSNLLYGYTF
TRBJ1-5	medium-sized	TRBD1	TRBV6-5	TGTGCCAGCAGTCCCGGGACAGGAAACAATCAGCCCCAGCATTTT	CASSPGTGNNQPQHF
TRBJ1-5	.	.	TRBV5-1	TGCGCCAGCACTGGACAAAGTCTTCCAAATAGCAATCAGCCCCAGCATTTT	CASTGQSLPNSNQPQHF
TRBJ1-2	.	.	TRBV5-5	TGTGCCAGCAGCTCCGGGGGATCTAACTATGGCTACACCTTC	CASSSGGSNYGYTF
TRBJ1-4	.	.	TRBV7-9	TGTGCCAGCAGAGTGACAGGTGCTGAAAAACTGTTTTTT	CASRVTGAEKLFF
TRBJ1-5	.	TRBD1	TRBV4-1	TGCGCCAGCAGCCAGGGTTCTGTAGGGGGCTTTCAGCCCCAGCATTTT	CASSQGSVGGFQPQHF
TRBJ2-7	medium-sized	TRBD1	TRBV27	TGTGCCAGCAGTGGGGACAGTCCCGCGGAGCAGTACTTC	CASSGDSPAEQYF
TRBJ1-2	.	.	TRBV30	TGTGCCTGGCGCGAGGTCCGCGGCTACACCTTC	CAWREVRGYTF
TRBJ1-1	.	.	TRBV6-5	TGTGCCAGCAGGCCCCCCGGGGGGCGAGGGACTGAAGCTTTCTTT	CASRPPGGRGTEAFF
TRBJ1-1	.	.	TRBV25-1	TGTGCCAGCAGCCGACAGTCTTACACTGAAGCTTTCTTT	CASSRQSYTEAFF